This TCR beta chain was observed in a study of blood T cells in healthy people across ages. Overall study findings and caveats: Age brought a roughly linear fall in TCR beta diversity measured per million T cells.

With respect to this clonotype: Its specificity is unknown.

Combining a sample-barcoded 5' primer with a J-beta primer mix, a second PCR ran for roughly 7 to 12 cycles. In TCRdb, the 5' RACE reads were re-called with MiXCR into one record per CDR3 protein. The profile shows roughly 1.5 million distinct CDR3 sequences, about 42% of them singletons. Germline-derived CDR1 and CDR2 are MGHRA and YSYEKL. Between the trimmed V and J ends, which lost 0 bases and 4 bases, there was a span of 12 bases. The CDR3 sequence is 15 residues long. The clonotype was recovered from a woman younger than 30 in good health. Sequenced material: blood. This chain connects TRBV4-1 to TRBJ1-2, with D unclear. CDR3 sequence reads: CASSQDGQSTYGYTF. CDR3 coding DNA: TGCGCCAGCAGCCAAGACGGGCAGTCGACCTATGGCTACACCTTC.